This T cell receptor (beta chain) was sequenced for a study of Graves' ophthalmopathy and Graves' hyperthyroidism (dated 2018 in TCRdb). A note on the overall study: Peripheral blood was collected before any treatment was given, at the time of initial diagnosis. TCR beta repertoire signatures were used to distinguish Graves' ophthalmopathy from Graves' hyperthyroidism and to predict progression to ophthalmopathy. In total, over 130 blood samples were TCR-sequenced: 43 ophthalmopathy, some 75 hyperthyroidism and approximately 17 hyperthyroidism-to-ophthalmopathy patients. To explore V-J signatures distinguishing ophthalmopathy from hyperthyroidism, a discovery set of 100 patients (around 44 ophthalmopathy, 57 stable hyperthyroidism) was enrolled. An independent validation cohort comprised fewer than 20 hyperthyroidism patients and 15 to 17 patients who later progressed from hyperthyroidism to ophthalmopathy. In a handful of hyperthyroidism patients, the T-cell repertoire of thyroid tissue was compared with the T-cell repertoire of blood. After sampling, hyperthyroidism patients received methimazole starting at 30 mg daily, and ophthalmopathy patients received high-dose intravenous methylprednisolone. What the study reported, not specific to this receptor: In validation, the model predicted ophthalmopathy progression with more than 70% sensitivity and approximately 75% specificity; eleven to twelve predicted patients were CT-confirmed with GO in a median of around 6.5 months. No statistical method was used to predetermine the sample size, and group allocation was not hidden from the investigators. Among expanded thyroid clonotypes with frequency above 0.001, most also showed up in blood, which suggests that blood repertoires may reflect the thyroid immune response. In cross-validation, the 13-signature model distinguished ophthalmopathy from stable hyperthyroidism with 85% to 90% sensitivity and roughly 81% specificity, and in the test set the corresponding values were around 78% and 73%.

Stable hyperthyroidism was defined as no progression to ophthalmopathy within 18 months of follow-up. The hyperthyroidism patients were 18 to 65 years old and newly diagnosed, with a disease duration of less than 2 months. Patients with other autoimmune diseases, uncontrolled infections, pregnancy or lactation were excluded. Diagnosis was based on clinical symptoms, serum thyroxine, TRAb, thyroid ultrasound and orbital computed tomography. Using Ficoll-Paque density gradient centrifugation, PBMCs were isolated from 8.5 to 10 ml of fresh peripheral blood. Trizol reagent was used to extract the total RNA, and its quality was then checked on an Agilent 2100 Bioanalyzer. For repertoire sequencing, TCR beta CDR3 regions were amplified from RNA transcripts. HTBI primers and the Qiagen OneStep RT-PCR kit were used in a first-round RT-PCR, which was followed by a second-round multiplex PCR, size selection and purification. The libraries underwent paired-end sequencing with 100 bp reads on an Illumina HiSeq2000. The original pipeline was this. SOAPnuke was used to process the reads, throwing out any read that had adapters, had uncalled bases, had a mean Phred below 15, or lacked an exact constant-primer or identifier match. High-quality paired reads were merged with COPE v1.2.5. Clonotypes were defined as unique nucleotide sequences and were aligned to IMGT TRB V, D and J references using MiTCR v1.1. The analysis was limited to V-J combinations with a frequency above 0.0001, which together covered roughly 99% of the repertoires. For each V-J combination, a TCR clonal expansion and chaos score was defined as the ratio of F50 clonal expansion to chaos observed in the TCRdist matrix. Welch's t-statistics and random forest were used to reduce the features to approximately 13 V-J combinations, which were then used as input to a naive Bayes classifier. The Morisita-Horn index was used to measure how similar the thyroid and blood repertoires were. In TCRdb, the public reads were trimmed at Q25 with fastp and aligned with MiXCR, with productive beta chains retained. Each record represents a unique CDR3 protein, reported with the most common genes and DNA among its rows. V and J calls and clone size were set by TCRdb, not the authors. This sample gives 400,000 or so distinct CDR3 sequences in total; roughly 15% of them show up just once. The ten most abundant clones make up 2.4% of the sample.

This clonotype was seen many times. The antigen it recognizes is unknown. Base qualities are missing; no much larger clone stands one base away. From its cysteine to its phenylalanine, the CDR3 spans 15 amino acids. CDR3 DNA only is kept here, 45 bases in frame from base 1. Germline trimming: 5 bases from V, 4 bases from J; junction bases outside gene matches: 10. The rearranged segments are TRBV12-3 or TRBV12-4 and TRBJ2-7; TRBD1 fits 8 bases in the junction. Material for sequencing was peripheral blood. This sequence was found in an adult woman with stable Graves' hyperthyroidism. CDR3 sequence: CASSAGTGWPYEQYF. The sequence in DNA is TGTGCCAGCAGTGCCGGGACAGGTTGGCCATACGAGCAGTACTTC.